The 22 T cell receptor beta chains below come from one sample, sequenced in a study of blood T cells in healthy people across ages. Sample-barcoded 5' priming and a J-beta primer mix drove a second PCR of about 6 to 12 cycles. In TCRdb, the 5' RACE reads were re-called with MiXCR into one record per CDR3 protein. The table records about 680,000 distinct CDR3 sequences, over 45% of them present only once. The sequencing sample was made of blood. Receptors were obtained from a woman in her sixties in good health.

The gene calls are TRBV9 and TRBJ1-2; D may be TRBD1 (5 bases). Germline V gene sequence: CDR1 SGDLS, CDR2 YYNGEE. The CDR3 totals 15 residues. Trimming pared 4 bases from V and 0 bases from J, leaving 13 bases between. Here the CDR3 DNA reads TGTGCCAGCAGCACCTCAGGGTCTCCTAACTATGGCTACACCTTC. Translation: CASSTSGSPNYGYTF.

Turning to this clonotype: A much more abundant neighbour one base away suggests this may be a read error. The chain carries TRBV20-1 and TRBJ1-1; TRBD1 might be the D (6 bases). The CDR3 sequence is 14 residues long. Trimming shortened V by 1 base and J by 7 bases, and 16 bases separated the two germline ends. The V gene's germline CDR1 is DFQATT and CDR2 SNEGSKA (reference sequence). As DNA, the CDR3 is TGCAGTGCTAGAGTTAAGGGGGTAAATGGTGAAGCTTTCTTT. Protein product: CSARVKGVNGEAFF.

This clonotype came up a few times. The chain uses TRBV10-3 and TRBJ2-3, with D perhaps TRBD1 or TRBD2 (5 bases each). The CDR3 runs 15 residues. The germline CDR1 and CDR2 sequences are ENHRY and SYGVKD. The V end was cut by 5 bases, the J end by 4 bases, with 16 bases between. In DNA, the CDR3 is TGTGCCATCAGTTCTCCCCCCGGGGACGCAGATACGCAGTATTTT. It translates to CAISSPPGDADTQYF.

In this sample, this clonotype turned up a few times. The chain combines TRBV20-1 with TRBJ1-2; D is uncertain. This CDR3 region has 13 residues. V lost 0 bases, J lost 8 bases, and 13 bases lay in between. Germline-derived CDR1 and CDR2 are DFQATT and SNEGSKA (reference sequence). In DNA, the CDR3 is TGCAGTGCTAGAGAACGACCTAGAGGAGGCTACACCTTC. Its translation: CSARERPRGGYTF.

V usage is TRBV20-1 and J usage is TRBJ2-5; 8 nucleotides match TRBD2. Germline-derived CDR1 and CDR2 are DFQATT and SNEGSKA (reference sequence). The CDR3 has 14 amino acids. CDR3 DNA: TGCAGCTCCACGGCGGAGACTAGCGTGGAGACCCAGTACTTC. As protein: CSSTAETSVETQYF.

For the CDR3, the DNA is TGTGCCAGCAGCTCGGGGCGCGGCGTCCTGACTTTC. Its translation is CASSSGRGVLTF. The V and J genes are TRBV7-2 and TRBJ2-6; D tentatively fits TRBD1 or TRBD2 (5 bases each). Looked up from germline, CDR1 is SGHTA and CDR2 is FQGNSA. The CDR3 has 12 amino acids. V was trimmed by 4 bases and J by 12 bases, leaving 10 bases between them.

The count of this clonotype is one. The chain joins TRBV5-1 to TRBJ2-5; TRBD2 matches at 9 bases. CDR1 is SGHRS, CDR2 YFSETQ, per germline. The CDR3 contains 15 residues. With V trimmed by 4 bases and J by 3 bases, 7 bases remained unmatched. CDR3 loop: CASSRGVAGEETQYF. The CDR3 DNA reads TGCGCCAGCAGCCGAGGGGTAGCGGGAGAAGAGACCCAGTACTTC.

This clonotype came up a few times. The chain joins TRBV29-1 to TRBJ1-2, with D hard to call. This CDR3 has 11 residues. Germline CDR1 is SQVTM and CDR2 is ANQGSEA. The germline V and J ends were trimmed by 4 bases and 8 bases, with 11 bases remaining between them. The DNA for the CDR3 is TGCAGCGTTGTAGGAGTAGGGGGCTACACCTTC. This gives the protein CSVVGVGGYTF.

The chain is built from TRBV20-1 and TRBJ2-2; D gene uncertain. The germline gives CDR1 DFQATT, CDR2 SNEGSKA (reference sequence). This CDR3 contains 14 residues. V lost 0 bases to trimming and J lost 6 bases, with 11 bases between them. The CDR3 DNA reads TGCAGTGCTAGAGATCGTAGTTCGTCCGGGGAGCTGTTTTTT. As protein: CSARDRSSSGELFF.

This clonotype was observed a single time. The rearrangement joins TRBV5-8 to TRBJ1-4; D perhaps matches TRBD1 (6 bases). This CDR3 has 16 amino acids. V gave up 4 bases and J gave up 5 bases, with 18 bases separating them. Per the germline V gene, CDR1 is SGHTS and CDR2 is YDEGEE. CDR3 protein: CASSPPSDRRNEKLFF. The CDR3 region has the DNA TGTGCCAGCAGCCCCCCGTCCGACAGGAGAAATGAAAAACTGTTTTTT.

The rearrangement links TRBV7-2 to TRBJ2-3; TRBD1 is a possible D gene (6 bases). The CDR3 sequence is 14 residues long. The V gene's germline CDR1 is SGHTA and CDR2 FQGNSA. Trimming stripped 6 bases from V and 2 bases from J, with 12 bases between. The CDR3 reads CASRATGSTDTQYF. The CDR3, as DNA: TGTGCCAGCAGAGCCACAGGGTCCACAGATACGCAGTATTTT.

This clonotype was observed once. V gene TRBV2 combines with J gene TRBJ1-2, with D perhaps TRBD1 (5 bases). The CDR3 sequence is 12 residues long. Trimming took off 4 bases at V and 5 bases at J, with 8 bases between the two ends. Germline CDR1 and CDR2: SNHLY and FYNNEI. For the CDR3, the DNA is TGTGCCAGCAGTGGAGGGGAATATGGCTACACCTTC. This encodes CASSGGEYGYTF.

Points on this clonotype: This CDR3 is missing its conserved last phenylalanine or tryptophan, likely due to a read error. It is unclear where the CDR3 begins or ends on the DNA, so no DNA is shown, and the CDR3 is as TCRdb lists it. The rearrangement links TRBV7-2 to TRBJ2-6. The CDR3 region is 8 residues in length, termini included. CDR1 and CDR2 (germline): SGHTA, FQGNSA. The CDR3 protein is CASSLNPS.

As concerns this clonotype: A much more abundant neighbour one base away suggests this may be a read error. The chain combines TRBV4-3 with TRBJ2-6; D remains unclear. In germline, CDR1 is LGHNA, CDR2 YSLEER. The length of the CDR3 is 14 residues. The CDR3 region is CASSEVSGTNVLTF. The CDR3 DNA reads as TGCGCCAGCAGCGAGGTGTCTGGGACCAACGTCCTGACTTTC.

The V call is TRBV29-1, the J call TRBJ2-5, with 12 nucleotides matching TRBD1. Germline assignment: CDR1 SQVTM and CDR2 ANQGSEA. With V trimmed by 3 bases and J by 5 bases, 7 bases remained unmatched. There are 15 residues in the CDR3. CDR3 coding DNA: TGCAGCGTTGAGGGGGACAGGGGGCCGGATGAGACCCAGTACTTC. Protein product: CSVEGDRGPDETQYF.

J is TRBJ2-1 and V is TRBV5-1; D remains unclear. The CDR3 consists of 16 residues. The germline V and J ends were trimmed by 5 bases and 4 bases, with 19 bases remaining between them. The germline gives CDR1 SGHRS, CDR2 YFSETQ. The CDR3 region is CASRVSTGELYNEQFF. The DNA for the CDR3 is TGCGCCAGCAGGGTCTCTACTGGCGAGCTGTACAATGAGCAGTTCTTC.

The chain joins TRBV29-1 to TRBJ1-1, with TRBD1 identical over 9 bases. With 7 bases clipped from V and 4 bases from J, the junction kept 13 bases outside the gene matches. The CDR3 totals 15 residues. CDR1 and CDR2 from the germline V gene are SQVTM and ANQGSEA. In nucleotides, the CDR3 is TGCAGCGGGAACAGGGGGCGCGGAGATACCACTGAAGCTTTCTTT. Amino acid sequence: CSGNRGRGDTTEAFF.

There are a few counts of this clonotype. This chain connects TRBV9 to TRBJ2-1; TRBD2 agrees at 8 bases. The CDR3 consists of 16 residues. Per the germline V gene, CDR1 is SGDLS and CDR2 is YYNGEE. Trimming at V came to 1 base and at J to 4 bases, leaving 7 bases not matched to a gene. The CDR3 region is CASSVSGGEVYNEQFF. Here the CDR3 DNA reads TGTGCCAGCAGCGTATCCGGGGGGGAGGTTTACAATGAGCAGTTCTTC.

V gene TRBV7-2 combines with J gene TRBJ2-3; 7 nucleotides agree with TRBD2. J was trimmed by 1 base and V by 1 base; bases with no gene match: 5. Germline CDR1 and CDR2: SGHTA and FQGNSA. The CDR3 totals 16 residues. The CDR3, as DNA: TGTGCCAGCAGCTTAGGCCGGCTAGCGGGCACAGATACGCAGTATTTT. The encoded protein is CASSLGRLAGTDTQYF. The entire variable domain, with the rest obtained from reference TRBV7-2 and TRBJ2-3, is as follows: GAGVSQSPSNKVTEKGKDVELRCDPISGHTALYWYRQSLGQGLEFLIYFQGNSAPDKSGLPSDRFSAERTGGSVSTLTIQRTQQEDSAVYLCASSLGRLAGTDTQYFGPGTRLTVL.

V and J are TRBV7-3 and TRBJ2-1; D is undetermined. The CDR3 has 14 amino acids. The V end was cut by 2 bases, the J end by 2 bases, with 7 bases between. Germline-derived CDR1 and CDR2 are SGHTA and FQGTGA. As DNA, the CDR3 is TGTGCCAGCAGCTTAGGTATTGCCTACAATGAGCAGTTCTTC. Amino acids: CASSLGIAYNEQFF.

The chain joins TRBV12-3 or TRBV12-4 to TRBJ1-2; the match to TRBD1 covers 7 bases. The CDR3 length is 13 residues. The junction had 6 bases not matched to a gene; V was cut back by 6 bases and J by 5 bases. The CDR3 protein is CASSTGVGYGYTF. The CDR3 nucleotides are TGTGCCAGCAGCACAGGGGTTGGATATGGCTACACCTTC.

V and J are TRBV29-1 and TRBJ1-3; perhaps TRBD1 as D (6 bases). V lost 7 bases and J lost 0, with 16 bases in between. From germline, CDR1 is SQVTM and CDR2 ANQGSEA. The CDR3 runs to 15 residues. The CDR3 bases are TGCAGCGCCGGGGAGGGGGGCCTCTCTGGAAACACCATATATTTT. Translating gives CSAGEGGLSGNTIYF. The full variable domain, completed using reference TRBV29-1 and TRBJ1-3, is SAVISQKPSRDICQRGTSLTIQCQVDSQVTMMFWYRQQPGQSLTLIATANQGSEATYESGFVIDKFPISRPNLTFSTLTVSNMSPEDSSIYLCSAGEGGLSGNTIYFGEGSWLTVV.